This is a list of T cell receptor beta chains from one sample in a study of cytomegalovirus exposure and HLA in healthy donors. Clones were sequenced by immunoSEQ multiplex PCR, and TCRdb holds only the in-frame ones, with some missing. This sample has roughly 150,000 clones, with 80% found just once. Sequencing input: PBMCs. All receptors come from a woman in her 40s in good health and CMV-seronegative. Each CDR3 is given with its conserved first and last residue. The order of the fields is CDR3 length, clone size, J gene, D gene, V gene, CDR3 DNA, CDR3 protein. D genes are given only for firm matches. Size is omitted from some rows. Given values are once, few, many or a class for expanded clones.

len: 15; abundance: once; j_gene: TRBJ1-2; d_gene: NA; v_gene: TRBV5-1; CDR3nt: TGCGCCAGCAGCTCAGGGAGGGGGAGTGTCCATGGCTACACCTTC; CDR3aa: CASSSGRGSVHGYTF
len: 13; abundance: NA; j_gene: TRBJ2-1; d_gene: NA; v_gene: TRBV5-1; CDR3nt: TGCGCCAGCAGCTTGGGTAGCTACAATGAGCAGTTCTTC; CDR3aa: CASSLGSYNEQFF
len: 16; abundance: once; j_gene: TRBJ2-3; d_gene: TRBD2; v_gene: TRBV28; CDR3nt: TGTGCCAGCCTTCTTGCGGGGGGTCGCCGTCCGGATACGCAGTATTTT; CDR3aa: CASLLAGGRRPDTQYF
len: 15; abundance: once; j_gene: TRBJ2-2; d_gene: TRBD2; v_gene: TRBV7-6; CDR3nt: TGTGCCAGCAGCACCTCTAGCGGGGGGACCGGGGAGCTGTTTTTT; CDR3aa: CASSTSSGGTGELFF
len: 15; abundance: NA; j_gene: TRBJ2-5; d_gene: TRBD2; v_gene: TRBV6-4; CDR3nt: TGTGCCCTTCTGATAGAGCGGGGGGGGGAAGAGACCCAGTACTTC; CDR3aa: CALLIERGGEETQYF
len: 14; abundance: few; j_gene: TRBJ1-2; d_gene: TRBD1; v_gene: TRBV7-9; CDR3nt: TGTGCCAGCAGCTTAGGTGGGACAGCCTATGGCTACACCTTC; CDR3aa: CASSLGGTAYGYTF
len: 16; abundance: NA; j_gene: TRBJ2-1; d_gene: TRBD2; v_gene: TRBV30; CDR3nt: TGTGCCTGGAGTGTCCTTAGCGGGGGCCCCTACAATGAGCAGTTCTTC; CDR3aa: CAWSVLSGGPYNEQFF
len: 13; abundance: NA; j_gene: TRBJ2-3; d_gene: NA; v_gene: TRBV4-3; CDR3nt: TGCGCCAGCCCCTGGGACTTTGCAGATACGCAGTATTTT; CDR3aa: CASPWDFADTQYF
len: 13; abundance: few; j_gene: TRBJ2-5; d_gene: TRBD1; v_gene: TRBV7-9; CDR3nt: TGTGCCAGCAGCCCTAGGGACAGAGAGACCCAGTACTTC; CDR3aa: CASSPRDRETQYF
len: 15; abundance: NA; j_gene: TRBJ1-3; d_gene: NA; v_gene: TRBV15; CDR3nt: TGTGCCACCAGCCCCGAGAGGTTCTCTGGAAACACCATATATTTT; CDR3aa: CATSPERFSGNTIYF
len: 13; abundance: NA; j_gene: TRBJ2-5; d_gene: NA; v_gene: TRBV5-1; CDR3nt: TGCGCCAGTTTAAAGACAGGCCAAGAGACCCAGTACTTC; CDR3aa: CASLKTGQETQYF
len: 13; abundance: NA; j_gene: TRBJ2-2; d_gene: NA; v_gene: TRBV6-5; CDR3nt: TGTGCCAGCAGTTACATAGATTCCGGGGAGCTGTTTTTT; CDR3aa: CASSYIDSGELFF
len: 20; abundance: NA; j_gene: TRBJ2-3; d_gene: TRBD1; v_gene: TRBV28; CDR3nt: TGTGCCAGCAGTTTAGTATACTTCAGACAGGGGACATCTAGCACAGATACGCAGTATTTT; CDR3aa: CASSLVYFRQGTSSTDTQYF
len: 13; abundance: few; j_gene: TRBJ1-5; d_gene: NA; v_gene: TRBV19; CDR3nt: TGTGCCAGTAGTATAACCAGGGTGCAGCCCCAGCATTTT; CDR3aa: CASSITRVQPQHF
len: 14; abundance: NA; j_gene: TRBJ1-2; d_gene: NA; v_gene: TRBV11-2; CDR3nt: TGTGCCAGCAGCTCTCCCGGGACTTGGCGGGGCTACACCTTC; CDR3aa: CASSSPGTWRGYTF
len: 20; abundance: NA; j_gene: TRBJ2-3; d_gene: TRBD2; v_gene: TRBV15; CDR3nt: TGTGCCACCAGCAGTGATGGAGGAGCGGGAGGCCACCTTAGCACAGATACGCAGTATTTT; CDR3aa: CATSSDGGAGGHLSTDTQYF
len: 16; abundance: once; j_gene: TRBJ2-2; d_gene: TRBD2; v_gene: TRBV7-9; CDR3nt: TGTGCCAGCAGCTTAGGACCGCGGGGGGGCCTCGGGGAGCTGTTTTTT; CDR3aa: CASSLGPRGGLGELFF
len: 11; abundance: NA; j_gene: TRBJ2-7; d_gene: NA; v_gene: TRBV6-1; CDR3nt: TGTGCCAGCAGTGATCATTACGAGCAGTACTTC; CDR3aa: CASSDHYEQYF
len: 16; abundance: NA; j_gene: TRBJ2-7; d_gene: TRBD2; v_gene: TRBV7-9; CDR3nt: TGTGCCAGCACCCTTATAGCGGGAGGAATTTGGGGCGAGCAGTACTTC; CDR3aa: CASTLIAGGIWGEQYF
len: 16; abundance: NA; j_gene: TRBJ2-1; d_gene: TRBD2; v_gene: TRBV28; CDR3nt: TGTGCCAGCAGTCGCACTAGCGGGGGGCGTTACAATGAGCAGTTCTTC; CDR3aa: CASSRTSGGRYNEQFF
len: 15; abundance: NA; j_gene: TRBJ1-1; d_gene: TRBD1; v_gene: TRBV5-1; CDR3nt: TGCGCCAGCAGCTTGGGCGGGACAGGAAACACTGAAGCTTTCTTT; CDR3aa: CASSLGGTGNTEAFF
len: 17; abundance: NA; j_gene: TRBJ1-3; d_gene: NA; v_gene: TRBV5-6; CDR3nt: TGTGCCAGCAGCTTGGTGGGGCCCGGGAGAGCTGGAAACACCATATATTTT; CDR3aa: CASSLVGPGRAGNTIYF
len: 13; abundance: NA; j_gene: TRBJ2-5; d_gene: NA; v_gene: TRBV5-6; CDR3nt: TGTGCCAGCAGCTTGGGAACCTCGGAGTGGCAGTACTTC; CDR3aa: CASSLGTSEWQYF
len: 12; abundance: NA; j_gene: TRBJ2-5; d_gene: NA; v_gene: TRBV5-8; CDR3nt: TGTGCCAGCAGCTTCCAGCAAGAGACCCAGTACTTC; CDR3aa: CASSFQQETQYF
len: 15; abundance: NA; j_gene: TRBJ2-5; d_gene: NA; v_gene: TRBV7-6; CDR3nt: TGTGCCAGCAGCGAGCGTCTAGCGAGGATAGAGACCCAGTACTTC; CDR3aa: CASSERLARIETQYF
len: 15; abundance: NA; j_gene: TRBJ2-2; d_gene: TRBD1; v_gene: TRBV5-4; CDR3nt: TGTGCCAGCAGCTGGGGGACAGGGGGGACCGGGGAGCTGTTTTTT; CDR3aa: CASSWGTGGTGELFF
len: 14; abundance: NA; j_gene: TRBJ1-5; d_gene: TRBD1; v_gene: TRBV15; CDR3nt: TGTGCCACCAGCCAACAGGGGGGGGGTCAGCCCCAGCATTTT; CDR3aa: CATSQQGGGQPQHF
len: 15; abundance: few; j_gene: TRBJ1-5; d_gene: NA; v_gene: TRBV7-3; CDR3nt: TGTGCCAGCAGCTTTGACAGTAATAGCAATCAGCCCCAGCATTTT; CDR3aa: CASSFDSNSNQPQHF
len: 14; abundance: once; j_gene: TRBJ2-7; d_gene: NA; v_gene: TRBV6-5; CDR3nt: TGTGCCAGCAGTTGGCCAGGGGGGTCCTACGAGCAGTACTTC; CDR3aa: CASSWPGGSYEQYF
len: 14; abundance: few; j_gene: TRBJ2-7; d_gene: TRBD1; v_gene: TRBV28; CDR3nt: TGTGCCAGCAGATTGGGACAGGGGCGATACGAGCAGTACTTC; CDR3aa: CASRLGQGRYEQYF
len: 15; abundance: NA; j_gene: TRBJ2-7; d_gene: NA; v_gene: TRBV6-5; CDR3nt: TGTGCCAGCAGTCGGGCAGGCTCAAGAGGGTACGAGCAGTACTTC; CDR3aa: CASSRAGSRGYEQYF
len: 15; abundance: NA; j_gene: TRBJ2-7; d_gene: TRBD1; v_gene: TRBV6-6; CDR3nt: TGTGCCAGCAGTAGGGACAGGGGGAGCTCCTACGAGCAGTACTTC; CDR3aa: CASSRDRGSSYEQYF
len: 14; abundance: NA; j_gene: TRBJ2-7; d_gene: NA; v_gene: TRBV9; CDR3nt: TGTGCCAGCAGCCGTCGGGGGAGCCCGGGAGAGCAGTACTTC; CDR3aa: CASSRRGSPGEQYF
len: 15; abundance: NA; j_gene: TRBJ1-3; d_gene: NA; v_gene: TRBV5-5; CDR3nt: TGTGCCAGCAGCTTGGAACATATCTCTGGAAACACCATATATTTT; CDR3aa: CASSLEHISGNTIYF
len: 16; abundance: NA; j_gene: TRBJ2-7; d_gene: TRBD2; v_gene: TRBV27; CDR3nt: TGTGCCAGCAGCCAGGGACTAGCGGGGGGGCCTCACGAGCAGTACTTC; CDR3aa: CASSQGLAGGPHEQYF
len: 15; abundance: NA; j_gene: TRBJ2-3; d_gene: TRBD2; v_gene: TRBV6-5; CDR3nt: TGTGCCAGCAGCCCCATTGGGGGGGACACAGATACGCAGTATTTT; CDR3aa: CASSPIGGDTDTQYF
len: 13; abundance: NA; j_gene: TRBJ2-1; d_gene: TRBD2; v_gene: TRBV7-9; CDR3nt: TGTGCCAGCAGCTTCGGGGGGGACAATGAGCAGTTCTTC; CDR3aa: CASSFGGDNEQFF
len: 13; abundance: NA; j_gene: TRBJ2-1; d_gene: TRBD2; v_gene: TRBV6-4; CDR3nt: TGTGCCAGCAGTGTCAGCGGGAATAATGAGCAGTTCTTC; CDR3aa: CASSVSGNNEQFF
len: 14; abundance: NA; j_gene: TRBJ1-3; d_gene: NA; v_gene: TRBV6-1; CDR3nt: TGTGCCAGCAGTGAACCCGTATCTGGAAACACCATATATTTT; CDR3aa: CASSEPVSGNTIYF
len: 17; abundance: NA; j_gene: TRBJ2-1; d_gene: TRBD2; v_gene: TRBV11-2; CDR3nt: TGTGCCACCAGAAGGGGTAGCGGGAGGGGACGGTTGGGTGAGCAGTTCTTC; CDR3aa: CATRRGSGRGRLGEQFF
len: 15; abundance: NA; j_gene: TRBJ1-1; d_gene: NA; v_gene: TRBV5-1; CDR3nt: TGCGCCAGCAGCCCGGGGGGACCAAAGAACACTGAAGCTTTCTTT; CDR3aa: CASSPGGPKNTEAFF
len: 15; abundance: NA; j_gene: TRBJ1-2; d_gene: TRBD1; v_gene: TRBV28; CDR3nt: TGTGCCAGCAGTTACCCCCCCGGGACAGCCTATGGCTACACCTTC; CDR3aa: CASSYPPGTAYGYTF
len: 13; abundance: NA; j_gene: TRBJ2-7; d_gene: TRBD1; v_gene: TRBV18; CDR3nt: TGTGCCAGCTCACCGGGACAGGGGAGCGAGCAGTACTTC; CDR3aa: CASSPGQGSEQYF
len: 14; abundance: once; j_gene: TRBJ2-7; d_gene: TRBD1; v_gene: TRBV7-2; CDR3nt: TGTGCCAGCAGCCAAGGACAGGGCTCATACGAGCAGTACTTC; CDR3aa: CASSQGQGSYEQYF
len: 16; abundance: NA; j_gene: TRBJ2-3; d_gene: NA; v_gene: TRBV27; CDR3nt: TGTGCCAGCAGTTTCCACTCCGATGTCAGCACAGATACGCAGTATTTT; CDR3aa: CASSFHSDVSTDTQYF
len: 18; abundance: NA; j_gene: TRBJ1-5; d_gene: TRBD1; v_gene: TRBV5-6; CDR3nt: TGTGCCAGCACCACCTTTCGGGACAGGGCTTATAGCAATCAGCCCCAGCATTTT; CDR3aa: CASTTFRDRAYSNQPQHF
len: 15; abundance: NA; j_gene: TRBJ2-5; d_gene: NA; v_gene: TRBV7-9; CDR3nt: TGTGCCAGCAGCTTCCTTTACAGGGCACTGGAGACCCAGTACTTC; CDR3aa: CASSFLYRALETQYF
len: 15; abundance: few; j_gene: TRBJ1-3; d_gene: TRBD1; v_gene: TRBV6-5; CDR3nt: TGTGCCAGCAGTTACGGGACAGGGGCTGGAAACACCATATATTTT; CDR3aa: CASSYGTGAGNTIYF
len: 17; abundance: NA; j_gene: TRBJ2-3; d_gene: TRBD2; v_gene: TRBV11-2; CDR3nt: TGTGCCAGCAGCTCATCCAATAGCGGGGGGGGCACAGATACGCAGTATTTT; CDR3aa: CASSSSNSGGGTDTQYF
len: 14; abundance: NA; j_gene: TRBJ1-1; d_gene: NA; v_gene: TRBV7-3; CDR3nt: TGTGCCAGCAGCTCTGGGGGGGGAGACACTGAAGCTTTCTTT; CDR3aa: CASSSGGGDTEAFF
len: 16; abundance: NA; j_gene: TRBJ1-4; d_gene: TRBD1; v_gene: TRBV19; CDR3nt: TGTGCCAGTAGTACTCGACAGGGAGCAACTAATGAAAAACTGTTTTTT; CDR3aa: CASSTRQGATNEKLFF
len: 16; abundance: once; j_gene: TRBJ2-2; d_gene: TRBD2; v_gene: TRBV28; CDR3nt: TGTGCCAGCCGCCCAGGCGGGACTACTCTCACCGGGGAGCTGTTTTTT; CDR3aa: CASRPGGTTLTGELFF
len: 16; abundance: NA; j_gene: TRBJ2-1; d_gene: TRBD2; v_gene: TRBV7-3; CDR3nt: TGTGCCAGCAGCCCTGGGGGTAGCGGGAGATCCAATGAGCAGTTCTTC; CDR3aa: CASSPGGSGRSNEQFF
len: 16; abundance: NA; j_gene: TRBJ1-4; d_gene: NA; v_gene: TRBV5-6; CDR3nt: TGTGCCAGCAGCTTGCAAGGACAAGCGGGTAATGAAAAACTGTTTTTT; CDR3aa: CASSLQGQAGNEKLFF